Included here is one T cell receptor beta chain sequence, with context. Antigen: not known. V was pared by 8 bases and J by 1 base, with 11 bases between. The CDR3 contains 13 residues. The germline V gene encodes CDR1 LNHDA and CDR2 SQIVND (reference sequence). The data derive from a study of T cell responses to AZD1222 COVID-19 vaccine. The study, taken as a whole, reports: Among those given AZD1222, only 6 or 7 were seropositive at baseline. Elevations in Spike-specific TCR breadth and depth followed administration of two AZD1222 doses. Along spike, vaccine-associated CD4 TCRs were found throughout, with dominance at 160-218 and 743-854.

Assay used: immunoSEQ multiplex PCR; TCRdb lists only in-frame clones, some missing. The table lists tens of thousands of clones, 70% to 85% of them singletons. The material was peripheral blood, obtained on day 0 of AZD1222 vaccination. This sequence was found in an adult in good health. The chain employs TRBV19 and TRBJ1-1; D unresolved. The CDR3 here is CASAEEQNTEAFF. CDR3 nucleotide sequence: TGTGCCAGTGCTGAGGAGCAGAACACTGAAGCTTTCTTT.